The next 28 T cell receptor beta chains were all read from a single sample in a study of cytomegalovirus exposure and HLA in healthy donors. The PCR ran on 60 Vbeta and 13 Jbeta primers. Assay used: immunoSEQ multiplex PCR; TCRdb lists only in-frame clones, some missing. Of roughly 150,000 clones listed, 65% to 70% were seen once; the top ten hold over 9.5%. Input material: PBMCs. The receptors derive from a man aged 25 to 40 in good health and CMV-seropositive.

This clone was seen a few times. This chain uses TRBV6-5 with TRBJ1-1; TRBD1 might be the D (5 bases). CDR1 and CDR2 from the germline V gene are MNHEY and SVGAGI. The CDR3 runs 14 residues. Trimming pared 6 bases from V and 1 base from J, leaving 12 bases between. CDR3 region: CASSPLGENTEAFF. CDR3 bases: TGTGCCAGCAGCCCCTTAGGGGAGAACACTGAAGCTTTCTTT.

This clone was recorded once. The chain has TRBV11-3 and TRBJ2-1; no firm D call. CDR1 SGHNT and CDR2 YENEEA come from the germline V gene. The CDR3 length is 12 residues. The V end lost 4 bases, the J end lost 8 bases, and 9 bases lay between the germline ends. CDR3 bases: TGTGCCAGCAGCTCGAGCAGGCATGAGCAGTTCTTC. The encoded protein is CASSSSRHEQFF.

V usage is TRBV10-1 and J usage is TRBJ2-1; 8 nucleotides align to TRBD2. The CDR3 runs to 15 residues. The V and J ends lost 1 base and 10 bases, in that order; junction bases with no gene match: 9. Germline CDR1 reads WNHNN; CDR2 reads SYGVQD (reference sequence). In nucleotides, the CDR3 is TGCGCCAGCAGTGAGTATATAGCGGGACTCGGAGAGCAGTTCTTC. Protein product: CASSEYIAGLGEQFF.

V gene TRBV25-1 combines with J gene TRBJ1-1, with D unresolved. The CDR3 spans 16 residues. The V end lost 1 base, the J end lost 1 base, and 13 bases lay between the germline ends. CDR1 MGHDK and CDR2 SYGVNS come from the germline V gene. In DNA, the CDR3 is TGTGCCAGCAGTGAATTGTCCCGTGAGAAGAACACTGAAGCTTTCTTT. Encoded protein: CASSELSREKNTEAFF. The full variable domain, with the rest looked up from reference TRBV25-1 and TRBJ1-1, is EADIYQTPRYLVIGTGKKITLECSQTMGHDKMYWYQQDPGMELHLIHYSYGVNSTEKGDLSSESTVSRIRTEHFPLTLESARPSHTSQYLCASSELSREKNTEAFFGQGTRLTVV.

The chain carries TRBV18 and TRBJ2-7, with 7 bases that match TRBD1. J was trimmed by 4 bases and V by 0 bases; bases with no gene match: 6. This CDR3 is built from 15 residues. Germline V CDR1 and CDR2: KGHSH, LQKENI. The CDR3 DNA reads TGTGCCAGCTCACCACCGGACAGGAGACCGTACGAGCAGTACTTC. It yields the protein CASSPPDRRPYEQYF.

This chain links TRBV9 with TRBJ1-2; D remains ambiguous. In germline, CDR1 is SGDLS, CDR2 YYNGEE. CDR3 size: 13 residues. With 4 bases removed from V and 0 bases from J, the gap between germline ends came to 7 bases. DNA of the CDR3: TGTGCCAGCAGCCCCGGTCCTAACTATGGCTACACCTTC. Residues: CASSPGPNYGYTF.

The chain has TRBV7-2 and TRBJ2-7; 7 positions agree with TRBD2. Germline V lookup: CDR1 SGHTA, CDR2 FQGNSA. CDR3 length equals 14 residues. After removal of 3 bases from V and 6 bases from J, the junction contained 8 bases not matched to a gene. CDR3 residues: CASSFGGRWAEQYF. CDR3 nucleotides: TGTGCCAGCAGCTTCGGCGGGAGATGGGCCGAGCAGTACTTC.

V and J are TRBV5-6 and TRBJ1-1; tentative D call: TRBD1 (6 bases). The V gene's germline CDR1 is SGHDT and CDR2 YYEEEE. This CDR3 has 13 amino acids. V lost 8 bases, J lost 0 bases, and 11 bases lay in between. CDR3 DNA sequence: TGTGCCAGTAGGGGGATCATGAACACTGAAGCTTTCTTT. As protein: CASRGIMNTEAFF.

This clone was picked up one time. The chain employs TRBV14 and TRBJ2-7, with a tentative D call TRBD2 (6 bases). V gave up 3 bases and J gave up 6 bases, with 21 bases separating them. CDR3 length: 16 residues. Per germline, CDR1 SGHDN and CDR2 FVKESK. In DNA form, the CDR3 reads TGTGCCAGCAGCCAGTTAGGCTCGTCTAGCGATCGCGAGCAGTACTTC. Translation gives CASSQLGSSSDREQYF.

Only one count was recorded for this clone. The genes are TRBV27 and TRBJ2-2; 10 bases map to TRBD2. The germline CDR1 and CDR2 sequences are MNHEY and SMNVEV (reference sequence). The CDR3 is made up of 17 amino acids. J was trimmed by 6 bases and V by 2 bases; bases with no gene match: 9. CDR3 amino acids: CASSLGLAGDPPGELFF. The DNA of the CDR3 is TGTGCCAGCAGTTTAGGGCTAGCGGGAGATCCCCCCGGGGAGCTGTTTTTT.

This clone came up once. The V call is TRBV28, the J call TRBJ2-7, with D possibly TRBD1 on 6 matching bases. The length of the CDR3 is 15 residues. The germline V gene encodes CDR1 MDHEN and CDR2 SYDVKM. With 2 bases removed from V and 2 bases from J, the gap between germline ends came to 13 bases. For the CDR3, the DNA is TGTGCCAGCAGTTTACGGGCAGGGGATCCCTACGAGCAGTACTTC. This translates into CASSLRAGDPYEQYF.

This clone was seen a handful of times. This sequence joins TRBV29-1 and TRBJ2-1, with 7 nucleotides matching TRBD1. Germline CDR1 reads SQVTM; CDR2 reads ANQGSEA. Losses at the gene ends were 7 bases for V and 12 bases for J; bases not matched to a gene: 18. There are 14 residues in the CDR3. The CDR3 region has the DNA TGCAGCGCCCTACCAGGGCAGGGGGTGAGTGGGCAGTTCTTC. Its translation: CSALPGQGVSGQFF.

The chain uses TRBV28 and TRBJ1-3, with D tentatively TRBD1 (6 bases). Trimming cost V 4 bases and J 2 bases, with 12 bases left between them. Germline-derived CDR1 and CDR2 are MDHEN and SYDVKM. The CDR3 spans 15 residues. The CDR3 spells CASSWGGHTGNTIYF. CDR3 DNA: TGTGCCAGCAGTTGGGGGGGGCATACTGGAAACACCATATATTTT.

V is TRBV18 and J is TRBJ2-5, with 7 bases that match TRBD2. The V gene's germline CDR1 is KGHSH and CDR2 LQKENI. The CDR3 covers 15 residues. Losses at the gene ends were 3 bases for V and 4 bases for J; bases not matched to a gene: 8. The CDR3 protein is CASSPLAETRETQYF. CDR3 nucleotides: TGTGCCAGCTCACCTCTAGCGGAAACTCGAGAGACCCAGTACTTC.

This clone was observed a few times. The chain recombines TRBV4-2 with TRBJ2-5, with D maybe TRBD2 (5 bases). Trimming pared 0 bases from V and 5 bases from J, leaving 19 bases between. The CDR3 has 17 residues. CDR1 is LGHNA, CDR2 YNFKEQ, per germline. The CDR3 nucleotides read TGTGCCAGCAGCCAAGATACCGCGCGGGCGGCGTATGAGACCCAGTACTTC. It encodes CASSQDTARAAYETQYF.

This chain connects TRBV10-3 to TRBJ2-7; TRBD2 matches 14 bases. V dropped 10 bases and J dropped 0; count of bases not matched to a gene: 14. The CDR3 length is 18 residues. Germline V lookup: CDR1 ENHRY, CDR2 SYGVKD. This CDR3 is CATRPPGTSGSNSYEQYF. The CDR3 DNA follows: TGTGCCACAAGACCGCCCGGGACTAGCGGGAGTAACTCCTACGAGCAGTACTTC.

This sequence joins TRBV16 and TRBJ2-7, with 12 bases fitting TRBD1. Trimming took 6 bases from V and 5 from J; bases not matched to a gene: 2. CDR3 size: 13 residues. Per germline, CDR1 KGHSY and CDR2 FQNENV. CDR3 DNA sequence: TGTGCCAGCAGGGGGACAGGGGGCGACGAGCAGTACTTC. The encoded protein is CASRGTGGDEQYF.

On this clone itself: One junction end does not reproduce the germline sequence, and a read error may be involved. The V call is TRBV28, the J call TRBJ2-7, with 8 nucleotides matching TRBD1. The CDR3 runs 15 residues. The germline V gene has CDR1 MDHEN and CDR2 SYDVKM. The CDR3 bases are TGTGCCAGCAGCCGAGACAGGGGTGGAGGCTACGGGCAGTACTTC. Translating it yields CASSRDRGGGYGQYF.

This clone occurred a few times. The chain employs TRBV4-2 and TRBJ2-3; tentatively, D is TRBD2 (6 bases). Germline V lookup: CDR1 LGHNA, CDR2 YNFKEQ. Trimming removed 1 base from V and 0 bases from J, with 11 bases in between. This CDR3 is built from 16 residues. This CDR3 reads CASSQAIAASTDTQYF. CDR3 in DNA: TGTGCCAGCAGCCAAGCCATAGCGGCTAGCACAGATACGCAGTATTTT.

The CDR3: CASTGSGNTIYF. DNA for the CDR3: TGTGCCTCCACAGGATCTGGAAACACCATATATTTT. The chain employs TRBV30 and TRBJ1-3; the D gene is possibly TRBD1 (5 bases). Germline values: CDR1 GTSNPN, CDR2 SVGIG (reference sequence). The CDR3 extends over 12 amino acids. V was cut by 7 bases and J by 1 base, with 8 bases left in between.

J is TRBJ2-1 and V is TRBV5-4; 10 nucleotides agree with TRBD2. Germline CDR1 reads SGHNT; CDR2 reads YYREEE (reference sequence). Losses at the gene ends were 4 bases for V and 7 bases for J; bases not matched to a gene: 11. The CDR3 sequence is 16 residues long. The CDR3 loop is CASSRSGRGYPNEQFF. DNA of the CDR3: TGTGCCAGCAGCCGAAGCGGGAGGGGGTACCCTAATGAGCAGTTCTTC. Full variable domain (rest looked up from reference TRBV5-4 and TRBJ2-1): ETGVTQSPTHLIKTRGQQVTLRCSSQSGHNTVSWYQQALGQGPQFIFQYYREEENGRGNFPPRFSGLQFPNYSSELNVNALELDDSALYLCASSRSGRGYPNEQFFGPGTRLTVL.

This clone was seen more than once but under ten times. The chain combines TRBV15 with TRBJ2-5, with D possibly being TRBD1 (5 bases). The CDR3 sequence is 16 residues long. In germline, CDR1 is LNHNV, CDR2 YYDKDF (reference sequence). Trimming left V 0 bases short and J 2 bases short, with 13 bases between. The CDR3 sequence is CATSRDLGQGQETQYF. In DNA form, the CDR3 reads TGTGCCACCAGCAGAGATCTCGGCCAGGGACAAGAGACCCAGTACTTC. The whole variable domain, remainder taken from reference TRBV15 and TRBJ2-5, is DAMVIQNPRYQVTQFGKPVTLSCSQTLNHNVMYWYQQKSSQAPKLLFHYYDKDFNNEADTPDNFQSRRPNTSFCFLDIRSPGLGDTAMYLCATSRDLGQGQETQYFGPGTRLLVL.

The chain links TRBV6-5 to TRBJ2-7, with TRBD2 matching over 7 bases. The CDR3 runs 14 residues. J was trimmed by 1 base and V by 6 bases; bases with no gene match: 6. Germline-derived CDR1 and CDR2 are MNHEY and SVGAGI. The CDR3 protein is CASSPGLVSYEQYF. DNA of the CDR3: TGTGCCAGCAGCCCCGGACTAGTTTCCTACGAGCAGTACTTC.

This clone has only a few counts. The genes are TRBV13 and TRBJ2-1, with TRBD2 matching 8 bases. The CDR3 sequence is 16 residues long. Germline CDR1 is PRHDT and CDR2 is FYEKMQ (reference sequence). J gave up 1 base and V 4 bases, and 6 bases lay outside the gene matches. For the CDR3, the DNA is TGTGCCAGCAGCTCAAGCGGGAGTAGGTCCTACAATGAGCAGTTCTTC. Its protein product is CASSSSGSRSYNEQFF.

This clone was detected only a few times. The CDR3 sequence is CASSLDTGLANEKLFF. The CDR3 region has the DNA TGCGCCAGCAGCTTGGATACAGGGCTTGCTAATGAAAAACTGTTTTTT. The chain uses TRBV5-1 and TRBJ1-4, with D possibly matching TRBD1 (6 bases). The germline gives CDR1 SGHRS, CDR2 YFSETQ. The CDR3 runs to 16 residues. Trimming took 0 bases from V and 3 from J, leaving 12 bases between them.

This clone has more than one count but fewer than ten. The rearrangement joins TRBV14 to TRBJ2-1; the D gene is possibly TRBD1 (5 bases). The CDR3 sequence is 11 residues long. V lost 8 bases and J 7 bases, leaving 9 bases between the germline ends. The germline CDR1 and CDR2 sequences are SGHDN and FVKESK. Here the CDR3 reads CASQGENEQFF. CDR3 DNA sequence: TGTGCCAGCCAAGGGGAAAATGAGCAGTTCTTC.

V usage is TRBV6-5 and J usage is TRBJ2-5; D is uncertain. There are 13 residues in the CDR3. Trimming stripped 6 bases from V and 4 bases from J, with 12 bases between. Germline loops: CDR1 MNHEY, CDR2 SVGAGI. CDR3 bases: TGTGCCAGCAGCCGGGTGGAACGAGAGACCCAGTACTTC. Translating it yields CASSRVERETQYF.

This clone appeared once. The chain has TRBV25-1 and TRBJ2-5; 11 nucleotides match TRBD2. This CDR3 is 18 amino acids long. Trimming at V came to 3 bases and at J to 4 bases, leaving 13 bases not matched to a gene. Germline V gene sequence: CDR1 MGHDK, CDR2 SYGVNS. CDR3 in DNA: TGTGCCAGCAGTGATCCTCCCCCACTAGCGGGAGTGGGAGAGACCCAGTACTTC. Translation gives CASSDPPPLAGVGETQYF.